Shown below are 14 T cell receptor beta chains from a single sample sequenced in a study of blood T cell repertoires in COVID-19. TCRdb keeps only in-frame clones here, not all; method: immunoSEQ multiplex PCR. The sample includes 250,000 or so clones, about 91% seen only once; the top ten take roughly 2.4%. The sequencing input was PBMCs or T cells enriched from blood (not recorded which). Source of these receptors: a woman in her thirties or forties with acute COVID-19.

The chain employs TRBV4-2 and TRBJ1-2, with D possibly TRBD1 on 5 matching bases. Trimming shortened V by 4 bases and J by 5 bases, and 11 bases separated the two germline ends. The CDR3 runs 13 residues. Looked up from germline, CDR1 is LGHNA and CDR2 is YNFKEQ. The CDR3 protein is CASSPRGEYGYTF. CDR3 in DNA: TGTGCCAGCAGCCCCCGGGGGGAATATGGCTACACCTTC.

The chain links TRBV2 to TRBJ1-1; D is unclear. The CDR3 totals 15 residues. Germline V gene data show CDR1 as SNHLY and CDR2 as FYNNEI. V was shortened by 3 bases and J by 3 bases, with 14 bases between the two germline ends. CDR3: CASSEPLRGDTEAFF. CDR3 nucleotides: TGTGCCAGCAGTGAGCCGCTAAGAGGAGACACTGAAGCTTTCTTT.

V usage is TRBV7-2 and J usage is TRBJ2-1; TRBD2 matches 7 bases. Losses at the gene ends were 5 bases for V and 0 bases for J; bases not matched to a gene: 4. This CDR3 comprises 15 residues. Germline V gene data show CDR1 as SGHTA and CDR2 as FQGNSA. The CDR3 is CASSQTSSSYNEQFF. The CDR3 DNA is TGTGCCAGCAGCCAGACTAGCAGCTCCTACAATGAGCAGTTCTTC.

The rearrangement uses TRBV7-8 and TRBJ2-3; TRBD2 matches 11 bases. From germline, CDR1 is SGHVS and CDR2 FQNEAQ. Trimming took 4 bases from V and 1 from J; bases not matched to a gene: 13. CDR3 size: 19 residues. The CDR3 protein is CASSSPPFIAGGGTDTQYF. CDR3 coding DNA: TGTGCCAGCAGCTCCCCCCCTTTTATAGCGGGAGGGGGCACAGATACGCAGTATTTT.

The gene calls are TRBV3-1 (or the pseudogene TRBV3-2) and TRBJ1-3, with a weak D call TRBD1 (5 bases). The CDR3 runs 16 residues. V was pared by 3 bases and J by 4 bases, with 16 bases between. Per the germline V gene, CDR1 is LGHDT and CDR2 is YNNKEL (reference sequence). CDR3 coding DNA: TGTGCCAGCAGCCACCCTCCCGGGGGTATCGGAAACACCATATATTTT. It codes for CASSHPPGGIGNTIYF.

This sequence joins TRBV11-2 and TRBJ2-4, with 11 nucleotides matching TRBD2. The germline gives CDR1 SGHAT, CDR2 FQNNGV. The CDR3 is 16 amino acids. V shed 1 base, J shed 9 bases, and the junction held 8 bases outside the gene matches. The CDR3: CASSLAGLAGRGIQYF. Written as DNA, the CDR3 is TGTGCCAGCAGCTTAGCCGGACTAGCGGGTCGGGGCATTCAGTACTTC.

This chain joins TRBV10-3 and TRBJ1-1, with D tentatively TRBD1 (5 bases). The CDR3 length is 14 residues. Germline-derived CDR1 and CDR2 are ENHRY and SYGVKD. Trimming took off 5 bases at V and 3 bases at J, with 13 bases between the two ends. The CDR3 coding sequence is TGTGCCATCAGTCGAAAGGACACGGACACTGAAGCTTTCTTT. Its translation is CAISRKDTDTEAFF.

The genes are TRBV15 and TRBJ2-7, with a tentative D call TRBD1 (5 bases). Germline V lookup: CDR1 LNHNV, CDR2 YYDKDF (reference sequence). CDR3 length: 15 amino acids. V lost 0 bases, J lost 2 bases, and 11 bases lay in between. The DNA of the CDR3 is TGTGCCACCAGCAGAGAGCAGGGTAGTACCTACGAGCAGTACTTC. Translation gives CATSREQGSTYEQYF.

V is TRBV6-5 and J is TRBJ1-1; 8 bases agree with TRBD1. The CDR3 sequence is 11 residues long. Germline CDR1 MNHEY, CDR2 SVGAGI. J was trimmed by 11 bases and V by 5 bases; bases with no gene match: 4. The CDR3 DNA follows: TGTGCCAGCAGTAAGACAGGGGTGGCTTTCTTT. Translation gives CASSKTGVAFF.

The chain combines TRBV2 with TRBJ1-1, with no clear D. CDR1 and CDR2 (germline): SNHLY, FYNNEI. The CDR3 loop spans 13 amino acids. V was cut by 9 bases and J by 1 base, with 12 bases left in between. The CDR3 DNA sequence: TGTGCCAGATCCCCGTCGAGGAACACTGAAGCTTTCTTT. Translated: CARSPSRNTEAFF.

This rearrangement joins TRBV2 to TRBJ2-5, with 11 positions matching TRBD2. The CDR3 contains 14 residues. The germline gives CDR1 SNHLY, CDR2 FYNNEI. Trimming cost V 6 bases and J 5 bases; bases outside gene matches: 5. In DNA, the CDR3 is TGTGCCAGCAGGGGACTAGCGGTGAGGGAGACCCAGTACTTC. This translates into CASRGLAVRETQYF.

The rearrangement links TRBV5-1 to TRBJ2-2; 9 nucleotides agree with TRBD2. V shed 3 bases and J 7 bases; nucleotides not matched to a gene: 10. Germline-derived CDR1 and CDR2 are SGHRS and YFSETQ. CDR3 size: 16 residues. CDR3 in DNA: TGCGCCAGCAGCTCCGGGGGACTAGCTACCGGCGGGGAGCTGTTTTTT. This translates into CASSSGGLATGGELFF. Variable domain in full (rest from reference TRBV5-1 and TRBJ2-2): KAGVTQTPRYLIKTRGQQVTLSCSPISGHRSVSWYQQTPGQGLQFLFEYFSETQRNKGNFPGRFSGRQFSNSRSEMNVSTLELGDSALYLCASSSGGLATGGELFFGEGSRLTVL.

The chain links TRBV25-1 to TRBJ1-1, with 7 bases fitting TRBD1. V lost 3 bases, J lost 1 base, and 5 bases stayed unmatched. This CDR3 contains 15 residues. CDR1 and CDR2 (germline): MGHDK, SYGVNS. The CDR3 loop reads CASSDQGQPNTEAFF. The CDR3 bases are TGTGCCAGCAGTGACCAGGGACAGCCGAACACTGAAGCTTTCTTT. Complete variable domain (other parts from reference TRBV25-1 and TRBJ1-1): EADIYQTPRYLVIGTGKKITLECSQTMGHDKMYWYQQDPGMELHLIHYSYGVNSTEKGDLSSESTVSRIRTEHFPLTLESARPSHTSQYLCASSDQGQPNTEAFFGQGTRLTVV.

The chain uses TRBV5-4 and TRBJ1-1; D gene uncertain. There are 14 residues in the CDR3. Germline loops: CDR1 SGHNT, CDR2 YYREEE (reference sequence). Trimming left V 0 bases short and J 2 bases short, with 8 bases between. CDR3 amino acids: CASSLARGNTEAFF. For the CDR3, the DNA is TGTGCCAGCAGCTTGGCCCGGGGAAACACTGAAGCTTTCTTT.